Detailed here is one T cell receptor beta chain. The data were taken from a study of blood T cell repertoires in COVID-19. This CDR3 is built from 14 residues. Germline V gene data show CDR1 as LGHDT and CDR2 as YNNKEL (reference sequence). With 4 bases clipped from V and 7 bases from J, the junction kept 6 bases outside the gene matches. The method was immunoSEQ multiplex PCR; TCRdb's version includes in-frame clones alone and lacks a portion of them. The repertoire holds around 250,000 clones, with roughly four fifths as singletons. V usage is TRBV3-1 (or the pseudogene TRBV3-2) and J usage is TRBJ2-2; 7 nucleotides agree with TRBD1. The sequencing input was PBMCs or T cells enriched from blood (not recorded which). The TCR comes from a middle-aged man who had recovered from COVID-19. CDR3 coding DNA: TGTGCCAGCAGCCTCACAGGGGTCAGCGGGGAGCTGTTTTTT. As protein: CASSLTGVSGELFF.